These 3 T cell receptor beta chains originate from one sample sequenced in a study of OX40 agonist ivuxolimab in advanced cancers. Produced via immunoSEQ multiplex PCR; TCRdb's table is partial and in-frame only. The profile shows approximately 50,000 clones, over 90% of them singletons. Sequencing used CD4+ or CD8+ T cells sorted from blood, obtained in a trial of the OX40 agonist ivuxolimab. All receptors derive from an adult with an advanced solid tumor such as melanoma, head and neck, liver or kidney cancer.

V is TRBV4-3 and J is TRBJ2-7; TRBD1 might be the D (5 bases). Germline assignment: CDR1 LGHNA and CDR2 YSLEER. V was cut by 0 bases and J by 6 bases, with 12 bases left in between. The CDR3 loop spans 14 amino acids. The CDR3 spells CASSQDLGVGEQYF. The CDR3 DNA reads as TGCGCCAGCAGCCAAGATCTAGGGGTGGGCGAGCAGTACTTC.

The genes are TRBV7-9 and TRBJ1-2; weak D call: TRBD1 (5 bases). The length of the CDR3 is 15 residues. Germline V gene lookup returns CDR1 SEHNR and CDR2 FQNEAQ (reference sequence). Trimming stripped 4 bases from V and 9 bases from J, with 21 bases between. The CDR3 nucleotides are TGTGCCAGCAGCTCCATCACGGGGGTTGTAGTGAGCTACACCTTC. Translated, it gives CASSSITGVVVSYTF.

CDR3 residues: CASSIDQRETQYF. The CDR3 bases are TGTGCCAGTAGTATAGATCAAAGGGAGACCCAGTACTTC. The chain recombines TRBV19 with TRBJ2-5; D uncertain. The CDR3 consists of 13 residues. V shed 0 bases and J shed 5 bases, with 7 bases lying between them. Per germline, CDR1 LNHDA and CDR2 SQIVND (reference sequence).